Included here is one T cell receptor beta chain sequence, with context. The sample belongs to a study of T-cell memory formation after mild COVID-19. Germline CDR1 reads LGHNA; CDR2 reads YNFKEQ. After removal of 4 bases from V and 8 bases from J, the junction contained 8 bases not matched to a gene. CDR3 length equals 15 residues. Via MiXCR, TCRdb re-called the 5' RACE reads, giving one row per CDR3 protein. The table lists more than 55,000 distinct CDR3 sequences, 8% to 10% of them singletons. The receptor's source is a man aged 18-30 years who had mild COVID-19 (a few samples of this study predate the infection). Cell type and time point are not known. The sample taken for sequencing was PBMCs or a T cell subset sorted from them (not recorded which). This chain links TRBV4-2 with TRBJ2-1; 10 nucleotides line up with TRBD2. CDR3 protein: CASSPERGGLDEQFF. The CDR3 DNA reads TGTGCCAGCAGCCCCGAGCGGGGGGGCCTGGATGAGCAGTTCTTC.